These T cell receptor beta chains were read from a single sample in a study of T cells in localized non-small cell lung cancer. Sequenced by immunoSEQ multiplex PCR; TCRdb stores in-frame clones only, minus some. The sample gives about 33,000 clones, roughly 90% of which show up once; less than 2.5% is in the top ten. The sample consisted of peripheral blood, taken before any cancer treatment. The origin of the receptors is an older female donor with stage I lung adenocarcinoma. CDR3s include the opening cysteine and the closing phenylalanine or tryptophan.

J: TRBJ1-1; V: TRBV4-1; CDR3: CASSPHQPNTEAFF
J: TRBJ2-1; V: TRBV7-9; CDR3: CASSFSGYNEQFF
J: TRBJ2-2; V: TRBV5-1; CDR3: CASSLEGRTGELFF
J: TRBJ1-2; V: TRBV4-3; CDR3: CASSQDFSPGAYGYTF
J: TRBJ1-1; V: TRBV5-4; CDR3: CASSHLTGGDTEAFF
J: TRBJ2-2; V: TRBV12-5; CDR3: CASGLGPSNTGELFF
J: TRBJ1-2; V: TRBV30; CDR3: CAWNSGGHRGYTF
J: TRBJ2-5; V: TRBV6-1; CDR3: CASSNPLETQYF
J: TRBJ2-1; V: TRBV30; CDR3: CAWSVKGNEQFF
J: TRBJ2-7; V: TRBV7-6; CDR3: CATTLELGGEQYF
J: TRBJ2-5; V: TRBV18; CDR3: CASSGSGQETQYF
J: TRBJ2-5; V: TRBV2; CDR3: CASSENTAGGETQYF
J: TRBJ2-2; V: TRBV5-4; CDR3: CASSPVAGELFF
J: TRBJ2-3; V: TRBV5-1; CDR3: CASSREGKLADTQYF
J: TRBJ2-3; V: TRBV7-2; CDR3: CASSLALGTGVPDTQYF
J: TRBJ1-1; V: TRBV7-2; CDR3: CASSEQVLVAEAFF
J: TRBJ1-2; V: TRBV5-1; CDR3: CASSTDRADYGYTF
J: TRBJ1-6; V: TRBV14; CDR3: CASSQREGLKNSPLHF
J: TRBJ1-2; V: TRBV19; CDR3: CASSIGGIGYTF
J: TRBJ1-4; V: TRBV7-8; CDR3: CASSSTAANEKLFF
J: TRBJ1-1; V: TRBV7-9; CDR3: CASSLRGTGTGGTEAFF
J: TRBJ2-7; V: TRBV19; CDR3: CASSPGTAFSYEQYF
J: TRBJ1-6; V: TRBV2; CDR3: CASSQGQSNNSPLHF
J: TRBJ2-1; V: TRBV6-5; CDR3: CASSGRQGLSSEQFF
J: TRBJ1-1; V: TRBV7-8; CDR3: CASSLGAPTVDTEAFF
J: TRBJ2-1; V: TRBV28; CDR3: CASRSAGTKSLNEQFF
J: TRBJ2-1; V: TRBV6-5; CDR3: CASSGVAGENEQFF
J: TRBJ1-1; V: TRBV6-1; CDR3: CASRVKPNTEAFF